This T cell receptor (beta chain) was observed in a study of OX40 agonist ivuxolimab in advanced cancers. Study as a whole: Among those enrolled, mean age was about 63 years (range roughly 23 to 90) and 82.7% were male. Eligibility rules accepted prior anti-PD-1, anti-PD-L1 or anti-CTLA-4 therapy, and approximately 40% had some.

Study outcomes and limitations: Antigen specificity remained undetermined for the expanded peripheral T cells.

This clone has a handful of counts. Its antigen is not identified. Data came from immunoSEQ multiplex PCR; TCRdb stores just in-frame clones and leaves some out. The sample consists of about 61,000 clones, 80% to 85% of them appearing once. Systemic immunosuppression or a history of autoimmune disease excluded patients. The receptor was derived from an adult with an advanced solid tumor such as melanoma, head and neck, liver or kidney cancer. Sequencing was performed on CD4+ or CD8+ T cells sorted from blood, taken in a trial of the OX40 agonist ivuxolimab.

CDR3 loop: CASSYSGRVWAFF. The CDR3 DNA reads TGTGCCAGCAGTTATTCAGGCAGGGTTTGGGCTTTCTTT. The chain employs TRBV6-6 and TRBJ1-1, with D tentatively TRBD1 (5 bases). Trimming cost V 3 bases and J 11 bases, with 16 bases left between them. The length of the CDR3 is 13 residues. CDR1 and CDR2 (germline): MNHNY, SVGAGI (reference sequence).